The present entry profiles one T cell receptor beta chain with its context. This record belongs to a study of blood T cell repertoires in COVID-19. Study summary: Collection of acute and convalescent COVID-19 samples took place in the United States, Italy and Spain. From T cells, B-cell-depleted T cells, or PBMCs came the material, which was cDNA or gDNA.

The CDR3 totals 15 residues. V was cut by 2 bases and J by 2 bases, with 12 bases left in between. Germline V gene lookup returns CDR1 LNHDA and CDR2 SQIVND (reference sequence). In the original processing: Amplification from reference gene primers served as the basis for estimated nucleated cell counts. Clones were read by immunoSEQ multiplex PCR, and TCRdb kept only the in-frame ones, dropping some. From that table come the V and J calls and clone size; the DNA was used to work out D and trimming. This sample carries about 130,000 clones, about 91% of them seen once, and the ten largest clones take approximately 10%.

The V and J genes are TRBV19 and TRBJ2-5; possible D gene TRBD2, 6 bases. This TCR derives from a man aged 45-60 years with acute or convalescent COVID-19. The sequenced material came from peripheral blood. CDR3 coding DNA: TGTGCCAGTAGTATATGGCTAGCGATGCAAGAGACCCAGTACTTC. This encodes CASSIWLAMQETQYF.